Listed below are T cell receptor beta chains from one sample, sequenced in a study of blood T cell repertoires in COVID-19. Sequencing used immunoSEQ multiplex PCR; TCRdb keeps in-frame clones, though not all of them. This sample has 440,000 or so clones, with around nine tenths found just once. Sequencing was carried out using peripheral blood. These receptors were collected from a woman aged 40 to 49 with COVID-19, enrolled during active disease. CDR3s include the opening cysteine and the closing phenylalanine or tryptophan. D genes are given only for firm matches. Clone size is stated in some rows and not others, as once, few, many or a class when expanded.

J	D	size	V	CDR3	DNA
TRBJ2-7	TRBD1	.	TRBV6-5	CASNGTGLDYEQYF	TGTGCCAGCAACGGGACAGGGTTGGACTACGAGCAGTACTTC
TRBJ1-2	.	.	TRBV4-2	CASSQGPQEALNYGYTF	TGTGCCAGCAGCCAAGGTCCGCAAGAGGCACTTAACTATGGCTACACCTTC
TRBJ2-2	TRBD1	.	TRBV5-6	CASSFWQGAIGELFF	TGTGCCAGCAGCTTCTGGCAGGGGGCCATCGGGGAGCTGTTTTTT
TRBJ2-7	TRBD1	.	TRBV4-1	CASSQRQGLEQYF	TGCGCCAGCAGCCAACGACAGGGATTGGAGCAGTACTTC
TRBJ2-2	.	.	TRBV24-1	CATSDRGGPGELFF	TGTGCCACCAGTGATCGTGGAGGACCCGGGGAGCTGTTTTTT
TRBJ2-2	TRBD2	.	TRBV7-3	CASSLKTSRTGELFF	TGTGCCAGCAGCTTAAAGACTAGCAGGACCGGGGAGCTGTTTTTT
TRBJ2-2	.	few	TRBV28	CASSLTGANTGELFF	TGTGCCAGCAGTTTGACAGGAGCGAACACCGGGGAGCTGTTTTTT
TRBJ2-7	TRBD1	.	TRBV4-1	CASSQPDRAVYEQYF	TGCGCCAGCAGCCAACCTGACAGGGCGGTCTACGAGCAGTACTTC
TRBJ1-1	.	.	TRBV15	CATSRVPGGGAEAFF	TGTGCCACCAGCAGAGTCCCTGGAGGAGGAGCTGAAGCTTTCTTT
TRBJ1-6	TRBD1	.	TRBV4-3	CASSQDPAGGNSPLHF	TGCGCCAGCAGCCAAGATCCGGCAGGGGGAAATTCACCCCTCCACTTT
TRBJ1-5	.	.	TRBV5-4	CASSTYTAGGNQPQHF	TGTGCCAGCAGCACGTACACCGCCGGGGGAAATCAGCCCCAGCATTTT
TRBJ2-2	.	once	TRBV24-1	CATSDFSARGAQNTGELFF	TGTGCCACCAGTGATTTTTCTGCCAGGGGTGCCCAAAACACCGGGGAGCTGTTTTTT
TRBJ2-3	.	.	TRBV19	CASSSLAGNTDTQYF	TGTGCCAGTAGCTCGTTGGCGGGAAACACAGATACGCAGTATTTT
TRBJ1-1	.	.	TRBV5-1	CASSFSLRGAMNTEAFF	TGCGCCAGCAGCTTCTCACTGCGGGGGGCCATGAACACTGAAGCTTTCTTT
TRBJ1-5	TRBD1	.	TRBV7-8	CASSPWDSSNQPQHF	TGTGCCAGCAGCCCATGGGACAGCAGCAATCAGCCCCAGCATTTT
TRBJ2-1	TRBD2	.	TRBV6-5	CASSIAGDGDEQFF	TGTGCCAGCAGTATCGCGGGAGATGGGGATGAGCAGTTCTTC
TRBJ1-2	.	few	TRBV12-3/TRBV12-4	CASKGYYGYTF	TGTGCCAGCAAGGGGTACTATGGCTACACCTTC
TRBJ1-2	TRBD1	.	TRBV29-1	CSVAQGVNGYTF	TGCAGCGTTGCACAGGGGGTAAATGGCTACACCTTC
TRBJ2-5	.	.	TRBV5-1	CASSLELGETQYF	TGCGCCAGCAGCTTGGAGTTGGGCGAGACCCAGTACTTC
TRBJ2-1	.	.	TRBV4-3	CASSQDQAGRWNEQFF	TGCGCCAGCAGCCAAGATCAGGCAGGGCGGTGGAATGAGCAGTTCTTC
TRBJ1-2	TRBD1	.	TRBV7-2	CASSLVSGGGRGYTF	TGTGCCAGCAGCTTAGTTTCAGGGGGAGGCCGGGGCTACACCTTC
TRBJ1-6	TRBD1	.	TRBV6-6	CASSYQQGGNSPLHF	TGTGCCAGCAGTTACCAGCAGGGGGGAAATTCACCCCTCCACTTT
TRBJ2-7	.	.	TRBV5-6	CASSLSASGSEGQYF	TGTGCCAGCAGCTTGAGCGCATCTGGCTCCGAAGGTCAGTACTTC
TRBJ1-4	.	.	TRBV4-2	CASSQDRATNEKLFF	TGTGCCAGCAGCCAAGACCGAGCAACTAATGAAAAACTGTTTTTT
TRBJ1-1	TRBD1	.	TRBV5-4	CASSSTGGVRDTEAFF	TGTGCCAGCAGCTCGACAGGGGGCGTGAGGGACACTGAAGCTTTCTTT
TRBJ2-1	TRBD2	.	TRBV29-1	CSVEYGTSGSYNEQFF	TGCAGCGTTGAATACGGGACTAGCGGCTCCTACAATGAGCAGTTCTTC
TRBJ1-3	TRBD1	.	TRBV10-3	CAIVDRGRNGNTIYF	TGTGCCATCGTGGACAGGGGCCGAAATGGAAACACCATATATTTT
TRBJ1-5	TRBD1	.	TRBV6-2/TRBV6-3	CASSYRLRTGQEAWYQPQHF	TGTGCCAGCAGTTATCGGTTGAGAACGGGACAGGAGGCTTGGTATCAGCCCCAGCATTTT
TRBJ1-6	TRBD1	.	TRBV28	CASSFARTGGSPLHF	TGTGCCAGCAGTTTTGCCCGGACAGGGGGCTCACCCCTCCACTTT
TRBJ2-7	TRBD2	.	TRBV3-1/TRBV3-2	CASSQYSGLAGASNEQYF	TGTGCCAGCAGCCAATACTCGGGACTAGCGGGAGCTAGCAACGAGCAGTACTTC